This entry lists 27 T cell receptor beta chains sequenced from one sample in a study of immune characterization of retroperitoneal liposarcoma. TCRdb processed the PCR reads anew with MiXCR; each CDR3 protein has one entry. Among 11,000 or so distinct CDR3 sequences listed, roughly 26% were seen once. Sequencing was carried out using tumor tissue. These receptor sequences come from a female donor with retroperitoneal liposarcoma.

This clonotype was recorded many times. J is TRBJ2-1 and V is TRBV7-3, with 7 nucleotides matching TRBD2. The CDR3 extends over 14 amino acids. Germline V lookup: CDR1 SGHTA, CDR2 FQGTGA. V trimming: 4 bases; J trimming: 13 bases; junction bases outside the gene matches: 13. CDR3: CASSSWGGVGTQFF. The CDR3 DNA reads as TGTGCCAGCAGCTCTTGGGGGGGGGTAGGGACCCAGTTCTTC.

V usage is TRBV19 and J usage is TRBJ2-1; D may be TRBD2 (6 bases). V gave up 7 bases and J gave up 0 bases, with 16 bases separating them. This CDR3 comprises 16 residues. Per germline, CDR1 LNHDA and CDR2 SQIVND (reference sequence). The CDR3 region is CASTSRGGNSYNEQFF. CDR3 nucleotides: TGTGCCAGTACCTCCCGGGGCGGGAACTCCTACAATGAGCAGTTCTTC.

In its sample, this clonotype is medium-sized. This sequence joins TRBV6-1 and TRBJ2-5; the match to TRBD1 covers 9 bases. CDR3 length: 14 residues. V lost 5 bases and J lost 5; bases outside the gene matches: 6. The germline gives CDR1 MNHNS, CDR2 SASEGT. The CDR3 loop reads CASSNGGQGETQYF. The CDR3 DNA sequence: TGTGCCAGCAGTAATGGAGGACAGGGGGAGACCCAGTACTTC.

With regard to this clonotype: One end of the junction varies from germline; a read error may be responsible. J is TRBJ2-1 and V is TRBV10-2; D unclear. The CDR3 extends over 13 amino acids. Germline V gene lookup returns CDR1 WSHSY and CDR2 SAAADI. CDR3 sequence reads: CASSVGSYNEQLF. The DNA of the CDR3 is TGCGCCAGCAGTGTTGGATCCTACAATGAGCAGTTATTC.

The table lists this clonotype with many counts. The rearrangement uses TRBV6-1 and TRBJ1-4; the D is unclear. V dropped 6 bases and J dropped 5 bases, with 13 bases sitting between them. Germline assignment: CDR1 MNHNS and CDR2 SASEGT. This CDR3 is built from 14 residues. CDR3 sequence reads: CASRKTQSNEKLFF. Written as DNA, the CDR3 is TGTGCCAGCAGGAAAACCCAGTCGAATGAAAAACTGTTTTTT.

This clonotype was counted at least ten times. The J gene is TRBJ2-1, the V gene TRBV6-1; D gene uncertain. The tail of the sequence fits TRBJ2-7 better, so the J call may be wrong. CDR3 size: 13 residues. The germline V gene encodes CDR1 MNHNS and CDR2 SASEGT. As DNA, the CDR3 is TGTGCCAGCAGTGTCCCGATACCCAATGAGCAGTACTTC. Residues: CASSVPIPNEQYF.

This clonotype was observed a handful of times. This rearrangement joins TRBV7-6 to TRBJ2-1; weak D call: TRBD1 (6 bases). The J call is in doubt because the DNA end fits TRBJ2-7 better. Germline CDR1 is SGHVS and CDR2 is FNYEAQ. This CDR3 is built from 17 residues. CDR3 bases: TGTGCCAGCAGCCCAGAGGACAGTGATTCATTCTACAATGAGCAGTACTTC. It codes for CASSPEDSDSFYNEQYF.

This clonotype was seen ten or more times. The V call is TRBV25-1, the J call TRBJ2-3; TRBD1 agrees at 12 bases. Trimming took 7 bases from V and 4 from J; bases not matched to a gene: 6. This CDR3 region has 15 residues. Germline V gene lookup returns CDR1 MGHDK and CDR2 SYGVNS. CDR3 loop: CASTTGTGGPDTQYF. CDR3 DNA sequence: TGTGCCAGCACGACCGGGACAGGGGGCCCAGATACGCAGTATTTT. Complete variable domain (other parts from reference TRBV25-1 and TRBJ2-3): EADIYQTPRYLVIGTGKKITLECSQTMGHDKMYWYQQDPGMELHLIHYSYGVNSTEKGDLSSESTVSRIRTEHFPLTLESARPSHTSQYLCASTTGTGGPDTQYFGPGTRLTVL.

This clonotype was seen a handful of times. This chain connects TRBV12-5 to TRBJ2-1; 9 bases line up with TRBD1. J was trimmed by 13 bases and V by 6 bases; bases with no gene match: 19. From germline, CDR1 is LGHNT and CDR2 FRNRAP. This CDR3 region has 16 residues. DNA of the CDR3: TGTGCTAGTGGGCCCGGGACAGGGACAATCAGAGAGACCCAGTTCTTC. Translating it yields CASGPGTGTIRETQFF.

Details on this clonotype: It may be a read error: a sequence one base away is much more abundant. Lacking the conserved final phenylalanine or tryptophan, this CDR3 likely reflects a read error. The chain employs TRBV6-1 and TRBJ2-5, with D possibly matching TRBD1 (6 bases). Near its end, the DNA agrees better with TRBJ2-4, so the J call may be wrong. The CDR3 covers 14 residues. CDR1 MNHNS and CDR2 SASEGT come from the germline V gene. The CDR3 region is CASSLQGSKNIQYS. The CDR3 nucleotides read TGTGCCAGCAGTTTACAGGGTTCCAAAAACATTCAGTACTCC.

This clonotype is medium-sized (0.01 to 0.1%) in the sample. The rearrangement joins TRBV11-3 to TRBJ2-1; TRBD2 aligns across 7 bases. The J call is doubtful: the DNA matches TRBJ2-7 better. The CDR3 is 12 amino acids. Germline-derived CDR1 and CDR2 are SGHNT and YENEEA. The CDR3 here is CASEGLSYEQYF. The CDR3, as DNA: TGTGCCAGCGAGGGACTATCCTACGAGCAGTACTTC.

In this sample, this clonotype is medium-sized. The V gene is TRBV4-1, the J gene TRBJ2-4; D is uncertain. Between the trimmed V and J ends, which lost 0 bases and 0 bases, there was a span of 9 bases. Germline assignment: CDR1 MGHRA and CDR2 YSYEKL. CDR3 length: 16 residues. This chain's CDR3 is CASSQEGSLAKNIQYF. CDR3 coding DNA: TGCGCCAGCAGCCAAGAAGGGTCTTTAGCCAAAAACATTCAGTACTTC.

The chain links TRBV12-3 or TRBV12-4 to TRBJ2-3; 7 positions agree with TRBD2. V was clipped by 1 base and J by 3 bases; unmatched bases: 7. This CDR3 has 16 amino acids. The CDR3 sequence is CASSLDVGGSTDTQYF. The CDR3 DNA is TGTGCCAGCAGTTTAGATGTGGGCGGGAGTACAGATACGCAGTATTTT.

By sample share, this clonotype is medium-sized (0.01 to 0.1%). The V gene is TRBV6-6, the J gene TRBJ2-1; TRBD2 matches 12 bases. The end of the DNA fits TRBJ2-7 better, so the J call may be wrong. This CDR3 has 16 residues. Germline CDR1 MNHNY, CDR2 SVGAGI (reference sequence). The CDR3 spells CASSYSGLAGGGEQYF. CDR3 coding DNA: TGTGCCAGCAGTTACAGTGGTCTAGCGGGAGGGGGGGAGCAGTACTTC.

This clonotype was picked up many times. CDR3 DNA sequence: TGTGCCAGCAACTTATCGGGACAGGTGTTCGAGCAGTACTTC. Its protein is CASNLSGQVFEQYF. V usage is TRBV6-1 and J usage is TRBJ2-7; 8 bases are shared with TRBD1. The CDR3 extends over 14 amino acids. CDR1 and CDR2 (germline): MNHNS, SASEGT. The trim removed 7 bases at V and 6 bases at J, leaving 11 bases unmatched.

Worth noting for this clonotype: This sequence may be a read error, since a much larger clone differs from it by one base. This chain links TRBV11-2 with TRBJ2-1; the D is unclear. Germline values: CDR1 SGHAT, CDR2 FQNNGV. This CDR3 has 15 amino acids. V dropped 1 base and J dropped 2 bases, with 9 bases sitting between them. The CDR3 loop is CASSLGPWAYNEQFF. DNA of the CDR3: TGTGCCAGCAGCTTAGGCCCATGGGCCTACAATGAGCAGTTCTTC.

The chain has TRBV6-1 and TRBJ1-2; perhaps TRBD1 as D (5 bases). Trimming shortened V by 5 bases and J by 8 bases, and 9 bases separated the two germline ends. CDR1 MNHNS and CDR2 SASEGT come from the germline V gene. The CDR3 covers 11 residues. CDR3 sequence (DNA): TGTGCCAGCAGTCCAGGGTTGGGCTACACCTTC. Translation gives CASSPGLGYTF.

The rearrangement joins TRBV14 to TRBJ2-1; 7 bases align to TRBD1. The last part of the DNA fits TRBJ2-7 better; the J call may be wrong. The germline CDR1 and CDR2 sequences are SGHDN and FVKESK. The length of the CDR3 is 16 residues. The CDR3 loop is CASSPHFGQVAYEQYF. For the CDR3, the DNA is TGTGCCAGCAGCCCTCACTTTGGACAGGTTGCCTACGAGCAGTACTTC.

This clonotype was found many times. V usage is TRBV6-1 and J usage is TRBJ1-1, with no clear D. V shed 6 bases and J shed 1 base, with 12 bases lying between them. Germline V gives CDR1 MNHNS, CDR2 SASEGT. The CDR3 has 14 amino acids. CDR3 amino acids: CASRPAGRNTEAFF. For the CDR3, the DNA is TGTGCCAGCAGACCGGCCGGACGGAACACTGAAGCTTTCTTT.

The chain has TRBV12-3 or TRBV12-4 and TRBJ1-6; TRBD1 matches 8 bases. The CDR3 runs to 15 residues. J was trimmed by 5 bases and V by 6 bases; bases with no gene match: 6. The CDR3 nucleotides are TGTGCCAGCAGAATGGGACAGGTTGATAATTCACCCCTCCACTTT. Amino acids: CASRMGQVDNSPLHF.

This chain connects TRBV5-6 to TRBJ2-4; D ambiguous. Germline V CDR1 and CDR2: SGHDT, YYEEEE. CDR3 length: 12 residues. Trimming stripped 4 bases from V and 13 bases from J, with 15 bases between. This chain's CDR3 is CASSPSAHEQYF. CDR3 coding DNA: TGTGCCAGCAGCCCCTCCGCCCATGAGCAGTACTTC. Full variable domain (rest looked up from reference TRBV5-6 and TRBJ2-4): DAGVTQSPTHLIKTRGQQVTLRCSPKSGHDTVSWYQQALGQGPQFIFQYYEEEERQRGNFPDRFSGHQFPNYSSELNVNALLLGDSALYLCASSPSAHEQYFGAGTRLSVL.

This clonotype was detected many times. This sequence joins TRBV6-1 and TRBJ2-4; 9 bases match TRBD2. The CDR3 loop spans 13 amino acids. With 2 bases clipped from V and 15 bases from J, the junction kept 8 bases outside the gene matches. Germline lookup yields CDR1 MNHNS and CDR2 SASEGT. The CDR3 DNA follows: TGTGCCAGCAGTGAACGCCTAGCGGGATTTCTGTACTTC. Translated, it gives CASSERLAGFLYF.

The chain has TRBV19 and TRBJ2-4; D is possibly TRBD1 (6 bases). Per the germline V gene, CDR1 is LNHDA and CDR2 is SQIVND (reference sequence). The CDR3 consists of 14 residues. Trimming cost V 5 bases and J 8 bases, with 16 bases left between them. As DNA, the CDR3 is TGTGCCAGTAGTCTAGGGACAACGCGAGACATTCAGTACTTC. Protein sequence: CASSLGTTRDIQYF.

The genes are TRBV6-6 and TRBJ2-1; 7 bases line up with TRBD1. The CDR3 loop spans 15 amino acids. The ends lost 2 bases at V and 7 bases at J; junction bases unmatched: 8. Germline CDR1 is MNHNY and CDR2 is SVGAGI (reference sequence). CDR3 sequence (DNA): TGTGCCAGCAGTTACCGCCCGACAGGGACAAATGAGCAGTTCTTC. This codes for CASSYRPTGTNEQFF.

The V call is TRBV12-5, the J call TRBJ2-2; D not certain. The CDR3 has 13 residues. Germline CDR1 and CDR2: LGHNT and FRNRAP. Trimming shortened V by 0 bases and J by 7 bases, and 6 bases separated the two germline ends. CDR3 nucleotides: TGTGCTAGTGGTTTGGTATTCGGCGGGGAGCTGTTTTTT. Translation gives CASGLVFGGELFF.

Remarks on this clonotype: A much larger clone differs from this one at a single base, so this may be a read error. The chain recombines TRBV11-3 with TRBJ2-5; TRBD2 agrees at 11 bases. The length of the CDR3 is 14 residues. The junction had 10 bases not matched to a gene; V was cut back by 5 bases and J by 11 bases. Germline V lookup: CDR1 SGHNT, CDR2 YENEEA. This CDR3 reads CASSDRTSGLVQYF. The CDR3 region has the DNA TGTGCCAGCAGCGACCGGACTAGCGGGCTTGTGCAGTACTTC.

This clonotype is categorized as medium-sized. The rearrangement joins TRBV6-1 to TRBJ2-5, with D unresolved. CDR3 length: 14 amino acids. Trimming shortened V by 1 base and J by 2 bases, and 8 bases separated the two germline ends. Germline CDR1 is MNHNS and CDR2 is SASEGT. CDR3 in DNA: TGTGCCAGCAGTGAAGGGTGGGAACAAGAGACCCAGTACTTC. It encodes CASSEGWEQETQYF.